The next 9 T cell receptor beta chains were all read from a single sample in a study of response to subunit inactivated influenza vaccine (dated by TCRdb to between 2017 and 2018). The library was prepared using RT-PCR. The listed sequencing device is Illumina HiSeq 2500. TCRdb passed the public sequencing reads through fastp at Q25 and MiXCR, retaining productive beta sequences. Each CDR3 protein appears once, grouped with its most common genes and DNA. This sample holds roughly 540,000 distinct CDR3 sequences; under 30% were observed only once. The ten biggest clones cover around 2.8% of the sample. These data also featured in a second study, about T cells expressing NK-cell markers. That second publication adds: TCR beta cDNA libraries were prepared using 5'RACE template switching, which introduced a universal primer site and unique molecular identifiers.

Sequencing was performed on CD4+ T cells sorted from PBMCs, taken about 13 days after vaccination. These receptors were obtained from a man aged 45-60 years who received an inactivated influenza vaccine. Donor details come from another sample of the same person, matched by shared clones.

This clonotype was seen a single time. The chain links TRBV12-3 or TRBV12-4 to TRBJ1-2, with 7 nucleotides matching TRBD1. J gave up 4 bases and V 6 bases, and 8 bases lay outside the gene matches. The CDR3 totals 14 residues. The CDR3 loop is CASSPGQTIYGYTF. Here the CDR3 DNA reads TGTGCCAGCAGCCCGGGACAGACTATCTATGGCTACACCTTC.

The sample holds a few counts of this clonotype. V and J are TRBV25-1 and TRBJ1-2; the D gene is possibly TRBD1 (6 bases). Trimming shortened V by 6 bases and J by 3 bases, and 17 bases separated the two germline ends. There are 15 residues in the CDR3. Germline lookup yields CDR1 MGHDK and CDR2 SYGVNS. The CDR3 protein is CASRDTGRAYYGYTF. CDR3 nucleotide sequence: TGTGCCAGCAGGGACACAGGGAGGGCGTACTATGGCTACACCTTC.

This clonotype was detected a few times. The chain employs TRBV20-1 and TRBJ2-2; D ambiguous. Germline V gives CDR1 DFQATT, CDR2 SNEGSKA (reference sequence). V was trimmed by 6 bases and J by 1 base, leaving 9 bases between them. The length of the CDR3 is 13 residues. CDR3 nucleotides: TGCAGTGCCACGGCCCAGAACACCGGGGAGCTGTTTTTT. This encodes CSATAQNTGELFF.

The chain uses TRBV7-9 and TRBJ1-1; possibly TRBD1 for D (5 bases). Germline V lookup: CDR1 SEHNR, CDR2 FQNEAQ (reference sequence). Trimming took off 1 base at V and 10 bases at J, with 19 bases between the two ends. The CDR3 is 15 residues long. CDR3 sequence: CASSLENSGTGGAFF. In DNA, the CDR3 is TGTGCCAGCAGCTTAGAAAACTCCGGGACTGGTGGAGCTTTCTTT.

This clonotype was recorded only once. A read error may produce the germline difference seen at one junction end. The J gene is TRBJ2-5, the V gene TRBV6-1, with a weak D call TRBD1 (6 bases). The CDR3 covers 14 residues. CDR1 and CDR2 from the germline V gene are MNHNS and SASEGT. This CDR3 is CVSSEIQGRETQYF. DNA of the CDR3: TGTGTCAGCAGTGAAATACAGGGTAGAGAGACCCAGTACTTC.

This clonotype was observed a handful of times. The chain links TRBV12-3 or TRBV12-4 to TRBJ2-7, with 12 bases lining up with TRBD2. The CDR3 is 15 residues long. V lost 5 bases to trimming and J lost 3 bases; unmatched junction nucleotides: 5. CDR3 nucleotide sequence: TGTGCCAGCAGTCCATCTAGCGGGAGGGACTACGAGCAGTACTTC. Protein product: CASSPSSGRDYEQYF.

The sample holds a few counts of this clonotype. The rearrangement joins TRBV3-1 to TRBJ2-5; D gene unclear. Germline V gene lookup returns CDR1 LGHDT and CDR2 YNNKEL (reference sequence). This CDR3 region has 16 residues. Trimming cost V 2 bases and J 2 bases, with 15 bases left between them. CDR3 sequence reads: CASSQNPLLIQETQYF. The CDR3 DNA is TGTGCCAGCAGCCAAAACCCCTTACTTATTCAAGAGACCCAGTACTTC.

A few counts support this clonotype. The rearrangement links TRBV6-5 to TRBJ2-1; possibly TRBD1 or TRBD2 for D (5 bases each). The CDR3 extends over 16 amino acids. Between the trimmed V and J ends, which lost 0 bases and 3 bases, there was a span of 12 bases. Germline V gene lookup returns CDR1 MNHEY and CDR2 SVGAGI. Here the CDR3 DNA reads TGTGCCAGCAGTTACTCGGGACGCGCGTTCTACAATGAGCAGTTCTTC. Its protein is CASSYSGRAFYNEQFF.

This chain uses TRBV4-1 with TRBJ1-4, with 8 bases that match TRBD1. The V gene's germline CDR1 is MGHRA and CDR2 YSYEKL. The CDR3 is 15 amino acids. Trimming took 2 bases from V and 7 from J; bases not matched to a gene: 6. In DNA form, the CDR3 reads TGCGCCAGCAGCCAATCCGGACAGGGTATTGAAAAACTGTTTTTT. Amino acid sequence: CASSQSGQGIEKLFF.